Following are 18 T cell receptor beta chains from one sample sequenced in a study of CD8+CD57+ T cells in acquired aplastic anemia. Sequencing involved patients with CD8+CD57+ cell expansion previously shown by flow cytometry. Genomic DNA, the template, was used for profiling of the TCR beta VDJ and CDR3. TCRdb recomputed calls from the reads with MiXCR, one row per CDR3 protein. The sample lists about 160,000 distinct CDR3 sequences, 71% seen once, with approximately 48% in the top ten. Sequencing was done on a sample of sorted CD4+, CD8+, or CD8+CD57+ T cells (not recorded which) from PBMCs. The receptors shown here come from a human donor with aplastic anemia.

This clonotype was counted ten times or more. This sequence joins TRBV4-1 and TRBJ2-7, with 9 bases fitting TRBD2. The CDR3 consists of 17 residues. Germline-derived CDR1 and CDR2 are MGHRA and YSYEKL. V shed 0 bases and J 3 bases; nucleotides not matched to a gene: 9. Here the CDR3 reads CASSQEGLATRFYEQYF. CDR3 bases: TGCGCCAGCAGCCAAGAGGGACTAGCTACGAGGTTCTACGAGCAGTACTTC.

Remarks on this clonotype: One end of the junction fails to match germline, which may point to a read error. The chain combines TRBV25-1 with TRBJ2-6, with D maybe TRBD1 (6 bases). Per germline, CDR1 MGHDK and CDR2 SYGVNS. The CDR3 sequence is 19 residues long. Here the CDR3 reads CASSEWGLGAFGGPNVLTF. The CDR3 coding sequence is TGTGCCAGCAGTGAATGGGGATTGGGGGCCTTTGGTGGGCCCAACGTCCTGACTTTC.

This clonotype was recorded a few times. In nucleotides, the CDR3 is TGCAGCGTTGCTGGACAGGGGAACACTGAAGCTTTCTTT. Residues: CSVAGQGNTEAFF. The chain employs TRBV29-1 and TRBJ1-1; TRBD1 aligns across 8 bases. Germline assignment: CDR1 SQVTM and CDR2 ANQGSEA. The length of the CDR3 is 13 residues. The V gene end was trimmed by 4 bases and the J gene end by 1 base; junction bases not matched to a gene: 2.

This rearrangement joins TRBV29-1 to TRBJ2-7; D perhaps matches TRBD1 (6 bases). The CDR3 totals 12 residues. V was trimmed by 3 bases and J by 3 bases, leaving 9 bases between them. Germline CDR1 SQVTM, CDR2 ANQGSEA. CDR3 loop: CSVDRGDYEQYF. The DNA of the CDR3 is TGCAGCGTTGACAGGGGTGACTACGAGCAGTACTTC.

The chain has TRBV19 and TRBJ1-5, with TRBD1 as a possible D gene (6 bases). V lost 4 bases, J lost 5 bases, and 9 bases lay in between. Germline V gene sequence: CDR1 LNHDA, CDR2 SQIVND (reference sequence). The CDR3 consists of 13 residues. This chain's CDR3 is CASSKDSYQPQHF. Written as DNA, the CDR3 is TGTGCCAGTAGTAAGGACAGTTATCAGCCCCAGCATTTT.

This clonotype was observed a few times. DNA of the CDR3: TGTGCCACCAGCAGACAGGGGGCCCAAGAGACCCAGTACTTC. Translated, it gives CATSRQGAQETQYF. The chain combines TRBV15 with TRBJ2-5; TRBD1 aligns across 8 bases. After removal of 2 bases from V and 1 base from J, the junction contained 0 bases not matched to a gene. This CDR3 spans 14 amino acids. Germline V gives CDR1 LNHNV, CDR2 YYDKDF (reference sequence).

A remark on this clonotype: One junction end does not reproduce the germline sequence, and a read error may be involved. The chain uses TRBV2 and TRBJ1-2; D remains ambiguous. Germline loops: CDR1 SNHLY, CDR2 FYNNEI. This CDR3 contains 15 residues. The CDR3 sequence is CASSLNSEPFYGYTF. In DNA form, the CDR3 reads TGCGCCAGCAGCTTGAATTCTGAGCCCTTCTATGGCTACACCTTC. Based on the CDR3 plus reference TRBV2 and TRBJ1-2, the full variable domain is EPEVTQTPSHQVTQMGQEVILRCVPISNHLYFYWYRQILGQKVEFLVSFYNNEISEKSEIFDDQFSVERPDGSNFTLKIRSTKLEDSAMYFCASSLNSEPFYGYTFGSGTRLTVV.

V is TRBV5-1 and J is TRBJ2-1; tentative D call: TRBD2 (6 bases). The V end lost 0 bases, the J end lost 6 bases, and 10 bases lay between the germline ends. The germline V gene encodes CDR1 SGHRS and CDR2 YFSETQ. This CDR3 is 14 amino acids long. CDR3 residues: CASSLDGGLNEQFF. DNA of the CDR3: TGCGCCAGCAGCTTGGATGGAGGGCTCAATGAGCAGTTCTTC.

V usage is TRBV19 and J usage is TRBJ2-5; 7 positions match TRBD2. The CDR3 runs to 14 residues. Germline V gene lookup returns CDR1 LNHDA and CDR2 SQIVND (reference sequence). Trimming cost V 4 bases and J 2 bases; bases outside gene matches: 4. CDR3 coding DNA: TGTGCCAGTAGTAGACTACTAGCGCAAGAGACCCAGTACTTC. As protein: CASSRLLAQETQYF.

The CDR3 DNA reads as TGTGCCAGTAGTATCAGAAGGGAAACTGAAGCTTTCTTT. Amino acid sequence: CASSIRRETEAFF. This chain connects TRBV19 to TRBJ1-1; D is undetermined. Per the germline V gene, CDR1 is LNHDA and CDR2 is SQIVND (reference sequence). The V and J ends lost 3 bases and 5 bases respectively, with 10 bases between them. The CDR3 is 13 amino acids.

The chain recombines TRBV5-1 with TRBJ1-2; 12 bases line up with TRBD1. Germline CDR1 and CDR2: SGHRS and YFSETQ. The ends lost 6 bases at V and 2 bases at J; junction bases unmatched: 8. This CDR3 has 16 residues. CDR3 loop: CASTQTGTGGNYGYTF. The CDR3, as DNA: TGCGCCAGCACCCAGACCGGGACAGGGGGCAACTATGGCTACACCTTC.

The chain couples TRBV7-2 to TRBJ2-3, with 12 bases that match TRBD1. Germline V gene sequence: CDR1 SGHTA, CDR2 FQGNSA. There are 18 residues in the CDR3. Trimming removed 4 bases from V and 1 base from J; junction bases left unmatched: 9. CDR3 nucleotide sequence: TGTGCCAGCAGCTACCGGGACAGGGGGCGCAGAGGCACAGATACGCAGTATTTT. As protein: CASSYRDRGRRGTDTQYF.

This clonotype was found a few times. At one boundary the junction diverges from the germline segment, which might be a read error. V usage is TRBV4-1 and J usage is TRBJ1-2; D is unclear. This CDR3 has 16 amino acids. Germline-derived CDR1 and CDR2 are MGHRA and YSYEKL. For the CDR3, the DNA is TGTGCCAGCAGCCAAGAACCCAATGAGGAGGGCTATGGCTACACCTTC. This codes for CASSQEPNEEGYGYTF.

V is TRBV12-3 or TRBV12-4 and J is TRBJ1-6; 11 positions agree with TRBD1. Losses at the gene ends were 4 bases for V and 12 bases for J; bases not matched to a gene: 11. The CDR3 runs to 16 residues. The CDR3 spells CASSSRPPGQGVPLHF. In DNA form, the CDR3 reads TGTGCCAGCAGTTCCCGCCCCCCGGGACAGGGGGTACCCCTCCACTTT.

This sequence joins TRBV2 and TRBJ1-4, with D unresolved. CDR3 length equals 11 residues. The germline V gene encodes CDR1 SNHLY and CDR2 FYNNEI. V lost 8 bases and J 10 bases, leaving 11 bases between the germline ends. The CDR3 is CASSEEGKLFF. CDR3 DNA sequence: TGTGCCAGCTCTGAAGAAGGAAAACTGTTTTTT. The entire variable domain, with the rest obtained from reference TRBV2 and TRBJ1-4, is as follows: EPEVTQTPSHQVTQMGQEVILRCVPISNHLYFYWYRQILGQKVEFLVSFYNNEISEKSEIFDDQFSVERPDGSNFTLKIRSTKLEDSAMYFCASSEEGKLFFGSGTQLSVL.

The chain uses TRBV9 and TRBJ2-2, with D perhaps TRBD1 or TRBD2 (5 bases each). Germline V CDR1 and CDR2: SGDLS, YYNGEE. CDR3 length: 15 amino acids. V lost 4 bases and J lost 7, with 17 bases in between. The CDR3 protein is CASSLDSRGGGELFF. Here the CDR3 DNA reads TGTGCCAGCAGCCTAGACAGCCGTGGAGGCGGGGAGCTGTTTTTT. The entire variable domain, with the rest obtained from reference TRBV9 and TRBJ2-2, is as follows: DSGVTQTPKHLITATGQRVTLRCSPRSGDLSVYWYQQSLDQGLQFLIQYYNGEERAKGNILERFSAQQFPDLHSELNLSSLELGDSALYFCASSLDSRGGGELFFGEGSRLTVL.

V and J are TRBV2 and TRBJ1-2, with D possibly being TRBD1 (5 bases). V lost 3 bases to trimming and J lost 9 bases, with 23 bases between them. The length of the CDR3 is 16 residues. Germline V gives CDR1 SNHLY, CDR2 FYNNEI. This CDR3 reads CASSDFPGGGDRSYTF. For the CDR3, the DNA is TGTGCCAGCAGTGACTTCCCAGGCGGGGGTGATCGGAGCTACACCTTC. Combining the CDR3 with reference TRBV2 and TRBJ1-2 gives the whole variable domain EPEVTQTPSHQVTQMGQEVILRCVPISNHLYFYWYRQILGQKVEFLVSFYNNEISEKSEIFDDQFSVERPDGSNFTLKIRSTKLEDSAMYFCASSDFPGGGDRSYTFGSGTRLTVV.

Note on this clonotype: A much larger clonotype is one base distant, so this may be a read error. The CDR3 sequence is CAISLGLGADTQYF. CDR3 sequence (DNA): TGTGCCATCAGTTTAGGGCTGGGCGCAGATACGCAGTATTTT. V gene TRBV10-3 combines with J gene TRBJ2-3; D not resolved. CDR3 length equals 14 residues. Trimming left V 5 bases short and J 4 bases short, with 13 bases between. Germline values: CDR1 ENHRY, CDR2 SYGVKD.